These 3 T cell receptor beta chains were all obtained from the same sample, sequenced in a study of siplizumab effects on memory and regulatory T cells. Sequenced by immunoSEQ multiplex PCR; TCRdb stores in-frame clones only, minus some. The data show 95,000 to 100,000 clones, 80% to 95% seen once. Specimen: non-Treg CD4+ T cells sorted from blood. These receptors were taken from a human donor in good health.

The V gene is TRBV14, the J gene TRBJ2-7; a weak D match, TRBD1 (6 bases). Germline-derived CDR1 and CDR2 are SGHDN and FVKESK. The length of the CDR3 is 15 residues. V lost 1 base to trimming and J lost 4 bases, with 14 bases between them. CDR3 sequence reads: CASSQGGPVVYEQYF. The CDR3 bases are TGTGCCAGCAGCCAAGGGGGGCCTGTTGTTTACGAGCAGTACTTC. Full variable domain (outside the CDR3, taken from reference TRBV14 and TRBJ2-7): EAGVTQFPSHSVIEKGQTVTLRCDPISGHDNLYWYRRVMGKEIKFLLHFVKESKQDESGMPNNRFLAERTGGTYSTLKVQPAELEDSGVYFCASSQGGPVVYEQYFGPGTRLTVT.

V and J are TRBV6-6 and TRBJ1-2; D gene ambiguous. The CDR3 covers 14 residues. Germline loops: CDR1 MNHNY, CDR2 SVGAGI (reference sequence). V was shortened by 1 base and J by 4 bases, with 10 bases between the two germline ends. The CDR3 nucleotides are TGTGCCAGCAGTTACTTCGGGTCTAGCTATGGCTACACCTTC. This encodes CASSYFGSSYGYTF.

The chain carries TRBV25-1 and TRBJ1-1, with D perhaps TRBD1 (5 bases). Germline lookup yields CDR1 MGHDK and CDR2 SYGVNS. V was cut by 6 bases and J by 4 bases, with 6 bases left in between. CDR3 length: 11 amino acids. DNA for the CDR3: TGTGCCAGCAGCGGGGGCACTGAAGCTTTCTTT. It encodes CASSGGTEAFF.